This TCR beta chain was obtained from a study of CD8 T cells in ankylosing spondylitis. This clonotype came up a few times. Its antigen is unknown. Study conclusions and caveats: Ankylosing spondylitis blood seemed to carry a telltale TCR beta motif made of several highly homologous variants. Reports of some motif variants in reactive arthritis synovial fluid and blood predate this one. Disease-associated clones were reportedly significantly overrepresented in matched ankylosing spondylitis synovial fluid.

Researchers built TCR beta libraries using quantitative 5'-RACE with molecular barcodes. TCRdb re-analysed the 5' RACE reads in MiXCR, keeping a single row per CDR3 protein. The repertoire consists of about 750,000 distinct CDR3 sequences, with roughly 19% occurring once and the leading ten covering approximately 18%. The clonotype comes from a male donor with ankylosing spondylitis. The specimen sequenced was blood, either unsorted or a sorted T cell fraction (not recorded which).

The CDR3 DNA reads as TGTGCCACCAGCTTACGGCGGGAGGTTACAGATGAGCAGTTCTTC. Encoded protein: CATSLRREVTDEQFF. The J gene is TRBJ2-1, the V gene TRBV15, with 8 bases identical to TRBD2. In germline, CDR1 is LNHNV, CDR2 YYDKDF (reference sequence). After removal of 5 bases from V and 8 bases from J, the junction contained 11 bases not matched to a gene. CDR3 length: 15 residues. Full variable domain (outside the CDR3, taken from reference TRBV15 and TRBJ2-1): DAMVIQNPRYQVTQFGKPVTLSCSQTLNHNVMYWYQQKSSQAPKLLFHYYDKDFNNEADTPDNFQSRRPNTSFCFLDIRSPGLGDTAMYLCATSLRREVTDEQFFGPGTRLTVL.